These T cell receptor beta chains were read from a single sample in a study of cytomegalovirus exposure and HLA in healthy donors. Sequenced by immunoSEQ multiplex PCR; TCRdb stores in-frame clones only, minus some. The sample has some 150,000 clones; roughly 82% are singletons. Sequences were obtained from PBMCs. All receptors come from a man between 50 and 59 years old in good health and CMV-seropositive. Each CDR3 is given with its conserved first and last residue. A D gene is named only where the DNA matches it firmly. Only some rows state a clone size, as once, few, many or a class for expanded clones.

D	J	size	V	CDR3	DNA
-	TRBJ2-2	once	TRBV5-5	CASSFSGWVTGELFF	TGTGCCAGCAGCTTTTCAGGGTGGGTCACCGGGGAGCTGTTTTTT
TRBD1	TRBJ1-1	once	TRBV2	CASRGGLNTEAFF	TGTGCCAGCAGAGGGGGCCTGAACACTGAAGCTTTCTTT
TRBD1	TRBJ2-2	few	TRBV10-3	CAISVDRVRANTGELFF	TGTGCCATCAGTGTGGACAGGGTCAGGGCCAACACCGGGGAGCTGTTTTTT
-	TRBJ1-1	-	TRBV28	CASSLSGGEAFF	TGTGCCAGCAGTTTATCGGGGGGGGAAGCTTTCTTT
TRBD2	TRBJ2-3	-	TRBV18	CASSRVLAGGTDTQYF	TGTGCCAGCTCACGGGTTCTAGCGGGGGGCACAGATACGCAGTATTTT
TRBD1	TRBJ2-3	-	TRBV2	CAIQTGLTDTQYF	TGTGCCATCCAGACAGGGCTGACAGATACGCAGTATTTT
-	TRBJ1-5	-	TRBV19	CASTATSYSNQPQHF	TGTGCCAGTACCGCGACAAGTTATAGCAATCAGCCCCAGCATTTT
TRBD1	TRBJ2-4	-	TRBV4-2	CASSRRGQSTKNIQYF	TGTGCCAGCAGCCGAAGGGGGCAATCAACCAAAAACATTCAGTACTTC
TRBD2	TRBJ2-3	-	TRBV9	CASSVDPGGVTDTQYF	TGTGCCAGCAGCGTAGACCCGGGGGGGGTCACAGATACGCAGTATTTT
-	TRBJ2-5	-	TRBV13	CASSLGTQEAQYF	TGTGCCAGCAGCTTAGGGACTCAAGAGGCCCAGTACTTC
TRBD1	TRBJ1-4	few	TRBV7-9	CASSSVGQGALEEKLFF	TGTGCCAGCAGCTCCGTAGGACAGGGGGCATTGGAGGAAAAACTGTTTTTT
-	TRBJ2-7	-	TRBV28	CASSIPNYEQYF	TGTGCCAGCAGTATCCCCAACTACGAGCAGTACTTC
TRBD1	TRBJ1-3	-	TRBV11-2	CASSRWDSQSSGNTIYF	TGTGCCAGCAGCCGATGGGACAGCCAAAGCTCTGGAAACACCATATATTTT
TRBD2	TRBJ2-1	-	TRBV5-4	CASNPGLAGNNEQFF	TGTGCCAGCAACCCGGGACTAGCGGGGAACAATGAGCAGTTCTTC